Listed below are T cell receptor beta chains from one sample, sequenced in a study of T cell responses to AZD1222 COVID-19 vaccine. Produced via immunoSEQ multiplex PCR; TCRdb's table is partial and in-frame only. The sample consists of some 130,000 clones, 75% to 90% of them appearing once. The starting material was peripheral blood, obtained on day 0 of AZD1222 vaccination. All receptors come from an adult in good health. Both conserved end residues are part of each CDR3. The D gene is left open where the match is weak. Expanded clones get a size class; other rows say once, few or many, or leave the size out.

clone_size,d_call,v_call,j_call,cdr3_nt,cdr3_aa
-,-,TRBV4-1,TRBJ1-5,TGCGCCAGCAGCCAAGCGGGACTTGAGAATCAGCCCCAGCATTTT,CASSQAGLENQPQHF
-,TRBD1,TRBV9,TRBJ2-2,TGTGCCAGCAGCCTCCGAGTGGGGCCCGGACAGGGGTCGAGCACCGGGGAGCTGTTTTTT,CASSLRVGPGQGSSTGELFF
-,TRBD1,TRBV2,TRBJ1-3,TGTGCCAGCAGTACGGACAGGGTTGGAAACACCATATATTTT,CASSTDRVGNTIYF
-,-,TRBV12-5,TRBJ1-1,TGTGCTAGTGGCTCACAGGGCTTTAGGGGTGAAGCTTTCTTT,CASGSQGFRGEAFF
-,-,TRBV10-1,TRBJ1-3,TGCGCCAGCAGTGAGACGGACGTCGGAAACACCATATATTTT,CASSETDVGNTIYF
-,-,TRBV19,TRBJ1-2,TGTGCCAGTAGTCCAGGGGCTCCCGGCTACACCTTC,CASSPGAPGYTF
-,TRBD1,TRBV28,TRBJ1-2,TGTGCCAGCAGTTCAGTTACAGGGGCTAGCTATGGCTACACCTTC,CASSSVTGASYGYTF
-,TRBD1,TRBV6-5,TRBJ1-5,TGTGCCAGCAGTTATGATCACAGGGGGAATCAGCCCCAGCATTTT,CASSYDHRGNQPQHF
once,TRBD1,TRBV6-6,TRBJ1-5,TGTGCCAGCAGCGGGACAGGGTTCAATCAGCCCCAGCATTTT,CASSGTGFNQPQHF
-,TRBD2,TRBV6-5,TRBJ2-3,TGTGCCAGCAGTTACAAACTAGCGGGGGGCTCAGATACGCAGTATTTT,CASSYKLAGGSDTQYF
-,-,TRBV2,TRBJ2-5,TGTGCCAGCAACCGAAGGGGCCGTCAAGAGACCCAGTACTTC,CASNRRGRQETQYF
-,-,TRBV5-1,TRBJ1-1,TGCGCCAGCAGCTTAGTTCCAGGGAACACTGAAGCTTTCTTT,CASSLVPGNTEAFF
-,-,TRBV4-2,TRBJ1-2,TGTGCCAGCAGCCAAGGGGGACAAAACTATGGCTACACCTTC,CASSQGGQNYGYTF
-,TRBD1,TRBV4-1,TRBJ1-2,TGCGCCAGCAGCCACCCGGGACAGGCAATCTATGGCTACACCTTC,CASSHPGQAIYGYTF
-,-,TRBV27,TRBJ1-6,TGTGCCAGCAGTACCCCCGGGATGGTTCTCCACTTT,CASSTPGMVLHF
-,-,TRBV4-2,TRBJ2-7,TGTGCCAGCAGCCAAGACTCGCTCCCCTCGGGCGAGCAGTACTTC,CASSQDSLPSGEQYF
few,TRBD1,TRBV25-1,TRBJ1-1,TGTGCCAGCAGTGGACAGGGGGCGGCTGAAGCTTTCTTT,CASSGQGAAEAFF
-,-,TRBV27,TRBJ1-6,TGTGCCAGCAAAAGGGGCGCCCGAAGCTCCTATAATTCACCCCTCCACTTT,CASKRGARSSYNSPLHF
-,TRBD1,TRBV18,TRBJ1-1,TGTGCCAGCTCCCCCGGGACAGGGGGATTGAACACTGAAGCTTTCTTT,CASSPGTGGLNTEAFF
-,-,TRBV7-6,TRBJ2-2,TGTGCCAGCAGCGTTCAGTTTAACACCGGGGAGCTGTTTTTT,CASSVQFNTGELFF
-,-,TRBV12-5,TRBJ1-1,TGTGCTAGTGTTCCGGGTGAGGCTTTTTCTGAAGCTTTCTTT,CASVPGEAFSEAFF
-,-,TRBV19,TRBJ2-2,TGTGCCAGTAGGGTCGGGCAGGCCCCCGGGGAGCTGTTTTTT,CASRVGQAPGELFF
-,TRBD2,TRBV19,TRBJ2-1,TGTGCCAGTAGTATTACTAGCGGACCCTACAATGAGCAGTTCTTC,CASSITSGPYNEQFF
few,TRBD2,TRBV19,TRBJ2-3,TGTGCCAGTAGTCGGACTAGCGGGGGCCTTAGCACAGATACGCAGTATTTT,CASSRTSGGLSTDTQYF
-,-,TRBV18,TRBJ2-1,TGTGCCAGCTCACCTCCGTCGGACCCCCACAATGAGCAGTTCTTC,CASSPPSDPHNEQFF
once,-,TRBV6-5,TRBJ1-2,TGTGCCAGCAGCACTAAGGGGGGCTACACCTTC,CASSTKGGYTF
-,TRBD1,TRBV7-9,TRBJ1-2,TGTGCCAGCACCCCACAGGGGGGGTCGTACTATGGCTACACCTTC,CASTPQGGSYYGYTF
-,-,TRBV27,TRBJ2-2,TGTGCCAGCAGTTTAGCGGCTAGCGTAGGGGAGCTGTTTTTT,CASSLAASVGELFF